These 19 T cell receptor beta chains share one sample of origin, sequenced in a study of CD8 T cells in Susac syndrome. RNA in amounts of roughly 0.5 to 1 ug was reverse transcribed with random hexamers. TCRdb ran MiXCR on the immunoSEQ multiplex PCR reads and lists one entry per CDR3 protein. The data contain approximately 83,000 distinct CDR3 sequences, 94% of them seen just once; the ten biggest clones take up roughly 0.97%. Sequencing was done on a sample of CD8+ T cells from PBMCs. These receptors all stem from a human donor with Susac syndrome.

The V gene is TRBV28, the J gene TRBJ1-5; weak D call: TRBD1 (5 bases). V lost 5 bases to trimming and J lost 0 bases, with 14 bases between them. Germline CDR1 reads MDHEN; CDR2 reads SYDVKM. The CDR3 loop spans 16 amino acids. The CDR3 DNA is TGTGCCAGCAGTCCCCAACAGGCGCATAGCAATCAGCCCCAGCATTTT. Translation: CASSPQQAHSNQPQHF. Variable domain in full (rest from reference TRBV28 and TRBJ1-5): DVKVTQSSRYLVKRTGEKVFLECVQDMDHENMFWYRQDPGLGLRLIYFSYDVKMKEKGDIPEGYSVSREKKERFSLILESASTNQTSMYLCASSPQQAHSNQPQHFGDGTRLSIL.

V and J are TRBV7-8 and TRBJ2-7; D is unresolved. Germline CDR1 SGHVS, CDR2 FQNEAQ. There are 12 residues in the CDR3. The ends were cut back, 5 bases at V and 6 bases at J, with 11 bases in the middle. In nucleotides, the CDR3 is TGTGCCAGCAGCCTCGACCCCCGCGAGCAGTACTTC. Its translation: CASSLDPREQYF.

This chain links TRBV15 with TRBJ2-5, with D possibly being TRBD2 (6 bases). In germline, CDR1 is LNHNV, CDR2 YYDKDF (reference sequence). Trimming removed 5 bases from V and 5 bases from J, with 24 bases in between. The CDR3 has 17 amino acids. CDR3 sequence reads: CATSGQLRTTVRETQYF. The CDR3 DNA follows: TGTGCCACCAGCGGGCAGCTAAGGACTACCGTTCGGGAGACCCAGTACTTC. The full variable domain, with the rest looked up from reference TRBV15 and TRBJ2-5, is DAMVIQNPRYQVTQFGKPVTLSCSQTLNHNVMYWYQQKSSQAPKLLFHYYDKDFNNEADTPDNFQSRRPNTSFCFLDIRSPGLGDTAMYLCATSGQLRTTVRETQYFGPGTRLLVL.

The chain carries TRBV19 and TRBJ2-7; a possible D gene is TRBD2 (5 bases). Germline CDR1 is LNHDA and CDR2 is SQIVND (reference sequence). Trimming removed 8 bases at V and 3 bases at J, with 17 bases between. The CDR3 totals 14 residues. The CDR3 protein is CASPNSELVYEQYF. The CDR3 region has the DNA TGTGCCAGTCCCAATAGCGAGCTAGTCTACGAGCAGTACTTC. Looking up the rest from reference TRBV19 and TRBJ2-7 gives the full variable domain: DGGITQSPKYLFRKEGQNVTLSCEQNLNHDAMYWYRQDPGQGLRLIYYSQIVNDFQKGDIAEGYSVSREKKESFPLTVTSAQKNPTAFYLCASPNSELVYEQYFGPGTRLTVT.

V usage is TRBV19 and J usage is TRBJ2-1, with 10 bases aligning to TRBD2. In germline, CDR1 is LNHDA, CDR2 SQIVND (reference sequence). With V trimmed by 8 bases and J by 1 base, 2 bases remained unmatched. CDR3 length: 14 residues. This CDR3 reads CASSSGGSYNEQFF. DNA of the CDR3: TGTGCCAGTTCTAGCGGGGGATCCTACAATGAGCAGTTCTTC.

The chain combines TRBV7-8 with TRBJ2-5; D possibly matches TRBD1 or TRBD2 (5 bases each). V shed 1 base and J shed 5 bases, with 11 bases lying between them. The CDR3 extends over 14 amino acids. Germline CDR1 reads SGHVS; CDR2 reads FQNEAQ. CDR3 coding DNA: TGTGCCAGCAGCTTAGGAGGGGTGCACGAGACCCAGTACTTC. Amino acid sequence: CASSLGGVHETQYF.

The gene calls are TRBV15 and TRBJ1-5, with 9 bases fitting TRBD1. CDR3 size: 14 residues. V lost 4 bases and J lost 4; bases outside the gene matches: 2. CDR1 and CDR2 from the germline V gene are LNHNV and YYDKDF (reference sequence). The CDR3 nucleotides are TGTGCCACCAGCACTGGACAGGGGAATCAGCCCCAGCATTTT. Translating it yields CATSTGQGNQPQHF.

The rearrangement links TRBV12-3 or TRBV12-4 to TRBJ2-5; TRBD1 is a possible D gene (5 bases). The CDR3 is 12 amino acids. Trimming pared 10 bases from V and 0 bases from J, leaving 9 bases between. CDR3 sequence reads: CANKGNQETQYF. The CDR3 DNA is TGTGCCAACAAGGGGAACCAAGAGACCCAGTACTTC.

The genes are TRBV28 and TRBJ2-1; 8 bases line up with TRBD1. The trim removed 2 bases at V and 4 bases at J, leaving 10 bases unmatched. The CDR3 spans 17 residues. CDR1 MDHEN and CDR2 SYDVKM come from the germline V gene. In nucleotides, the CDR3 is TGTGCCAGCAGTTTACCCCCGGACAGGGAGGCTTACAATGAGCAGTTCTTC. Translated, it gives CASSLPPDREAYNEQFF. Drawing the rest from reference TRBV28 and TRBJ2-1, the complete variable domain is DVKVTQSSRYLVKRTGEKVFLECVQDMDHENMFWYRQDPGLGLRLIYFSYDVKMKEKGDIPEGYSVSREKKERFSLILESASTNQTSMYLCASSLPPDREAYNEQFFGPGTRLTVL.

The chain combines TRBV21-1 with TRBJ2-4; TRBD1, the D gene given by the table, was not confirmed from the DNA. TRBV21-1 is a documented pseudogene. This CDR3 has 13 amino acids. Here the CDR3 reads CASSKAGQKVQYF. The CDR3 DNA reads TGTGCCAGCAGCAAAGCGGGACAGAAAGTTCAGTACTTC.

The chain employs TRBV7-9 and TRBJ2-5, with D maybe TRBD2 (6 bases). Trimming stripped 7 bases from V and 4 bases from J, with 13 bases between. Per germline, CDR1 SEHNR and CDR2 FQNEAQ (reference sequence). The CDR3 extends over 13 amino acids. CDR3 DNA: TGTGCCAGCAACGGGGGATTAGGAGAGACCCAGTACTTC. Translation: CASNGGLGETQYF.

Relative to its sample, this clonotype is medium-sized (0.01 to 0.1%). The chain carries TRBV6-1 and TRBJ2-3; 9 nucleotides line up with TRBD1. Germline CDR1 and CDR2: MNHNS and SASEGT. Losses at the gene ends were 5 bases for V and 0 bases for J; bases not matched to a gene: 3. CDR3 length: 15 amino acids. As DNA, the CDR3 is TGTGCCAGCAGTAAGGGACAGGGTAGCACAGATACGCAGTATTTT. The encoded protein is CASSKGQGSTDTQYF.

The V and J genes are TRBV30 and TRBJ2-1, with D possibly being TRBD2 (6 bases). Germline V gene data show CDR1 as GTSNPN and CDR2 as SVGIG (reference sequence). CDR3 size: 12 residues. V was clipped by 3 bases and J by 15 bases, with 18 bases between them. This chain's CDR3 is CAWRGEDYPGFF. In DNA, the CDR3 is TGTGCCTGGAGGGGGGAGGATTACCCGGGGTTCTTC.

This clonotype was seen a single time. The genes are TRBV18 and TRBJ1-3, with D unresolved. Germline-derived CDR1 and CDR2 are KGHSH and LQKENI. The length of the CDR3 is 13 residues. The V gene lost 6 bases and the J gene lost 4 bases, with 10 bases spanning the gap. CDR3 in amino acids: CASSPGGGNTIYF. The CDR3 DNA sequence: TGTGCCAGCTCCCCCGGTGGCGGAAACACCATATATTTT.

This chain connects TRBV27 to TRBJ2-2, with D unresolved. The CDR3 is 15 residues long. Germline-derived CDR1 and CDR2 are MNHEY and SMNVEV (reference sequence). V dropped 3 bases and J dropped 6 bases, with 14 bases sitting between them. CDR3 nucleotides: TGTGCCAGCAGTTTCGTGGACGTGGTACCCGGGGAGCTGTTTTTT. Amino acids: CASSFVDVVPGELFF.

The rearrangement joins TRBV11-1 to TRBJ1-1, with a tentative D call TRBD1 (5 bases). Looked up from germline, CDR1 is SGHAT and CDR2 is FQDESV (reference sequence). V lost 4 bases, J lost 7 bases, and 10 bases lay in between. CDR3 length equals 12 residues. The DNA of the CDR3 is TGTGCCAGCAGCTCTGACAGTGATGAAGCTTTCTTT. Translated, it gives CASSSDSDEAFF.

DNA of the CDR3: TGCGCCAGCAGCCAAGATACGACCTTGCAAGAGACCCAGTACTTC. It is translated as CASSQDTTLQETQYF. The chain carries TRBV4-3 and TRBJ2-5; D call uncertain. The CDR3 runs 15 residues. V lost 0 bases, J lost 2 bases, and 10 bases lay in between. Germline V gene data show CDR1 as LGHNA and CDR2 as YSLEER.

The chain recombines TRBV7-9 with TRBJ2-7, with TRBD1 matching 9 bases. The V gene end was trimmed by 4 bases and the J gene end by 2 bases; junction bases not matched to a gene: 9. The CDR3 runs to 16 residues. Germline V CDR1 and CDR2: SEHNR, FQNEAQ (reference sequence). CDR3 coding DNA: TGTGCCAGCAGCTCATCAAAGACAGGGGGAACCTACGAGCAGTACTTC. Amino acid sequence: CASSSSKTGGTYEQYF.

This rearrangement joins TRBV25-1 to TRBJ2-4; D not resolved. V was cut by 3 bases and J by 9 bases, with 9 bases left in between. The length of the CDR3 is 12 residues. From germline, CDR1 is MGHDK and CDR2 SYGVNS. The CDR3 reads CASSDWAAIQYF. CDR3 nucleotide sequence: TGTGCCAGCAGTGATTGGGCGGCCATTCAGTACTTC.